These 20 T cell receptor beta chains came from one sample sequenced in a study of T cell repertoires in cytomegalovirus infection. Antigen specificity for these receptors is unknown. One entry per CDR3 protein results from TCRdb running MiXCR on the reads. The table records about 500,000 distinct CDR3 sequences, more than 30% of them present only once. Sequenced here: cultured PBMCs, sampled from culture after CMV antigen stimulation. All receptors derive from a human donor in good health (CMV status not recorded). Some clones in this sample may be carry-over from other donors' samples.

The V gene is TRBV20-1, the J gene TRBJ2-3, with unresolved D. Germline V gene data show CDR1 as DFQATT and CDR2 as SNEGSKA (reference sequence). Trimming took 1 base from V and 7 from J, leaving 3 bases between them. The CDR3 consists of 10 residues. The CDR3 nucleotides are TGCAGTGCTAGAGGGAATACGCAGTATTTT. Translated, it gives CSARGNTQYF.

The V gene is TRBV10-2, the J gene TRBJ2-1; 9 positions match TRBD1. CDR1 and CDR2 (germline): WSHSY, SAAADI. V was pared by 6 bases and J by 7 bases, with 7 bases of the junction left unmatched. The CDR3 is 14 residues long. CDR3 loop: CASRTGGGWNEQFF. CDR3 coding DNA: TGCGCCAGCAGGACAGGGGGTGGGTGGAATGAGCAGTTCTTC.

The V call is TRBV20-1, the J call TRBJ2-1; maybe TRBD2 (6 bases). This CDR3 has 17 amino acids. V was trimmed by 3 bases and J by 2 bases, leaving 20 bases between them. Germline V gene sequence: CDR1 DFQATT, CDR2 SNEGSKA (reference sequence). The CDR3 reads CSAREDYPELAYNEQFF. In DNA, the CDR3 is TGCAGTGCTAGGGAGGACTATCCCGAACTCGCCTACAATGAGCAGTTCTTC.

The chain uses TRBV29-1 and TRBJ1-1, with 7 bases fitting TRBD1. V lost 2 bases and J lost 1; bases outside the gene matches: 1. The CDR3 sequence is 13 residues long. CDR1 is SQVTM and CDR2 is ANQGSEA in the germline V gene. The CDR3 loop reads CSVERTGNTEAFF. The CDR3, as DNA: TGCAGCGTTGAACGGACAGGGAACACTGAAGCTTTCTTT. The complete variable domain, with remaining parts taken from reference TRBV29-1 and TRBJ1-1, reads SAVISQKPSRDICQRGTSLTIQCQVDSQVTMMFWYRQQPGQSLTLIATANQGSEATYESGFVIDKFPISRPNLTFSTLTVSNMSPEDSSIYLCSVERTGNTEAFFGQGTRLTVV.

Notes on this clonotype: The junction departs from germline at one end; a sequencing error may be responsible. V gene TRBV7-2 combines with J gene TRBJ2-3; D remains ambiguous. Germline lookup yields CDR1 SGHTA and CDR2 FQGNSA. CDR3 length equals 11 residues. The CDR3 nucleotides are TGTGCCAACAGCTTATTGGATACGCAGTATTTT. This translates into CANSLLDTQYF.

The DNA for the CDR3 is TGTGCCAGCAGCTTAGCTAGTTGGCAGGGGGCGCCCGAGCAGTACGTC. Residues: CASSLASWQGAPEQYV. The chain is built from TRBV7-2 and TRBJ2-7, with 8 bases lining up with TRBD1. The germline gives CDR1 SGHTA, CDR2 FQGNSA. The CDR3 has 16 residues. V shed 0 bases and J 6 bases; nucleotides not matched to a gene: 10.

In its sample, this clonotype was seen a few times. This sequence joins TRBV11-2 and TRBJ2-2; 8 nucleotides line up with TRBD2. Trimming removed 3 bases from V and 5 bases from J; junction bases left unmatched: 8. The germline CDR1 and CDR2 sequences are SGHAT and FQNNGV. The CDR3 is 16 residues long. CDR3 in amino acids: CASSLSLAGSTGELFF. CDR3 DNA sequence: TGTGCCAGCAGCTTGTCGCTAGCGGGCAGTACCGGGGAGCTGTTTTTT.

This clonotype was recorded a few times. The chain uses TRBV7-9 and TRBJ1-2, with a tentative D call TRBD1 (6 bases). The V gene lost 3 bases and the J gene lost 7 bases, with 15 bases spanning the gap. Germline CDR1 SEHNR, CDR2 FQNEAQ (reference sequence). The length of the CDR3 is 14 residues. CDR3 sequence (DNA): TGTGCCAGCAGCTTTCGACAGGATGAGAGTGGCTACACCTTC. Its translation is CASSFRQDESGYTF.

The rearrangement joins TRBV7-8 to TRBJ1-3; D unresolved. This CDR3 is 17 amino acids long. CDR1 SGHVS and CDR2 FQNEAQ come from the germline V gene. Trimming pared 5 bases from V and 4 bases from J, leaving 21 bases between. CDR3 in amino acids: CASSPHYRTGEGNTIYF. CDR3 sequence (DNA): TGTGCCAGCAGCCCCCATTACCGGACCGGGGAAGGAAACACCATATATTTT.

In DNA, the CDR3 is TGTGCCAGCAGCCAAGGCCCTCAGGGGGGCTATGGCTACACCTTC. It encodes CASSQGPQGGYGYTF. V gene TRBV3-1 combines with J gene TRBJ1-2, with 7 bases lining up with TRBD1. The V gene's germline CDR1 is LGHDT and CDR2 YNNKEL (reference sequence). J gave up 4 bases and V 1 base, and 6 bases lay outside the gene matches. This CDR3 comprises 15 residues.

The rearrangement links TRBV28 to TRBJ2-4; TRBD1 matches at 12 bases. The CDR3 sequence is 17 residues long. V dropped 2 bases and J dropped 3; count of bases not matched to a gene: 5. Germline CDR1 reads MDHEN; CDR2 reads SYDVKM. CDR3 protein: CASSLEGTGGIKNIQYF. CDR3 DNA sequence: TGTGCCAGCAGTTTAGAGGGGACAGGGGGCATCAAAAACATTCAGTACTTC.

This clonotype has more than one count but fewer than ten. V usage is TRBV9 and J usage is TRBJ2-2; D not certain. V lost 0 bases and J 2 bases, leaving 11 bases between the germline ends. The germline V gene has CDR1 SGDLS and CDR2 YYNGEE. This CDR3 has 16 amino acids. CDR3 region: CASSVGARANTGELFF. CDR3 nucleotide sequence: TGTGCCAGCAGCGTAGGGGCTAGAGCAAACACCGGGGAGCTGTTTTTT.

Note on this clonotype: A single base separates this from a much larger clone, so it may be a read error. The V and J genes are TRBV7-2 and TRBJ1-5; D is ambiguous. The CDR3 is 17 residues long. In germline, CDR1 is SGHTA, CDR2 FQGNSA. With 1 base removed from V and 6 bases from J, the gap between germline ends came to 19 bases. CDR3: CASSLEGGYSAIQPQHF. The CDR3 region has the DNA TGTGCCAGCAGCTTAGAGGGAGGGTACAGCGCGATTCAGCCCCAGCATTTT. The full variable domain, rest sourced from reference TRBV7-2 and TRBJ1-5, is GAGVSQSPSNKVTEKGKDVELRCDPISGHTALYWYRQSLGQGLEFLIYFQGNSAPDKSGLPSDRFSAERTGGSVSTLTIQRTQQEDSAVYLCASSLEGGYSAIQPQHFGDGTRLSIL.

In DNA form, the CDR3 reads TGCAGTGCAGGGGGAGGACTAGACTACAATGAGCAGTTCTTC. As protein: CSAGGGLDYNEQFF. This chain joins TRBV20-1 and TRBJ2-1; tentatively, D is TRBD2 (7 bases). Germline assignment: CDR1 DFQATT and CDR2 SNEGSKA (reference sequence). This CDR3 has 14 residues. The V and J ends lost 6 bases and 3 bases respectively, with 15 bases between them.

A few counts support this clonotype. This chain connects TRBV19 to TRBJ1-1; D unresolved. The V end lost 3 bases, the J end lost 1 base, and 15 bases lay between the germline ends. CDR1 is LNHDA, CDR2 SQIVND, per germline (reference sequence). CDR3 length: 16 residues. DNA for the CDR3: TGTGCCAGTAGTATCTCTCGCGGCAGGCCGAACACTGAAGCTTTCTTT. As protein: CASSISRGRPNTEAFF.

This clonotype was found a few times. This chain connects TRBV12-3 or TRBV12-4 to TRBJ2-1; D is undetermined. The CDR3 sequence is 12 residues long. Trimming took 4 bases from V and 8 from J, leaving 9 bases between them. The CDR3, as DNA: TGTGCCAGCAGTTATGGTCGCGATGAGCAGTTCTTC. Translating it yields CASSYGRDEQFF.

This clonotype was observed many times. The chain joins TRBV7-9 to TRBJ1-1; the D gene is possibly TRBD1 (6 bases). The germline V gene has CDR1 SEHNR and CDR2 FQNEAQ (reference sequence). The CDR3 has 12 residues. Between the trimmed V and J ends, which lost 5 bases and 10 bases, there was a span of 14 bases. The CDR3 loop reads CASSLRGLTAFF. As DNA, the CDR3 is TGTGCCAGCAGCCTTCGGGGGCTCACAGCTTTCTTT.

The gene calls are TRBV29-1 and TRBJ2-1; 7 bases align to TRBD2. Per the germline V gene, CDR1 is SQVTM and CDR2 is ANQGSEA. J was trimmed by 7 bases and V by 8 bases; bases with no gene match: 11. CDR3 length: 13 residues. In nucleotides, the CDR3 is TGCAGCACAGAACTCGGGAGGAATAATGAGCAGTTCTTC. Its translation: CSTELGRNNEQFF.

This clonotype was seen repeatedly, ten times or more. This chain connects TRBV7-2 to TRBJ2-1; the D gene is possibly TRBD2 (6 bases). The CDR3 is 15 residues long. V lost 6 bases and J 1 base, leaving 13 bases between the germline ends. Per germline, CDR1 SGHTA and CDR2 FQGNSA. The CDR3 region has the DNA TGTGCCAGCAGGGGAGCGGGCCTTTCCTACAATGAGCAGTTCTTC. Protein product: CASRGAGLSYNEQFF.

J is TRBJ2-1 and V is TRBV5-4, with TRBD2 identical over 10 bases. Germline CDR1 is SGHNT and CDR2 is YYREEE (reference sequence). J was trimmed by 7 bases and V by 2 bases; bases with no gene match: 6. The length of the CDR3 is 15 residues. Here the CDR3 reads CASSFVLAGVNEQFF. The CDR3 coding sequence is TGTGCCAGCAGCTTTGTTCTAGCGGGAGTAAATGAGCAGTTCTTC. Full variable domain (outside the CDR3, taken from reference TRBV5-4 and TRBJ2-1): ETGVTQSPTHLIKTRGQQVTLRCSSQSGHNTVSWYQQALGQGPQFIFQYYREEENGRGNFPPRFSGLQFPNYSSELNVNALELDDSALYLCASSFVLAGVNEQFFGPGTRLTVL.